This TCR beta chain was identified during a study of identical twins. J lost 8 bases, V lost 0 bases, and 6 bases had no gene match. This CDR3 has 14 amino acids. The V gene's germline CDR1 is LGHNA and CDR2 YNFKEQ. This clonotype has more than one count but fewer than ten. TCRdb called the 5' RACE reads again in MiXCR, with one record for every CDR3 protein. This sample has 500,000 or so distinct CDR3 sequences, with less than 25% found just once. The same specimen was also included in a second study, on T cells expressing NK-cell markers.

This sequence originates from a woman in her late teens or twenties in good health. Sequencing was performed on CD4+ T cells sorted from blood. This rearrangement joins TRBV4-2 to TRBJ1-2; 7 positions agree with TRBD1. In nucleotides, the CDR3 is TGTGCCAGCAGCCAAGATGGACAGGCTCGCGGCTACACCTTC. This translates into CASSQDGQARGYTF.